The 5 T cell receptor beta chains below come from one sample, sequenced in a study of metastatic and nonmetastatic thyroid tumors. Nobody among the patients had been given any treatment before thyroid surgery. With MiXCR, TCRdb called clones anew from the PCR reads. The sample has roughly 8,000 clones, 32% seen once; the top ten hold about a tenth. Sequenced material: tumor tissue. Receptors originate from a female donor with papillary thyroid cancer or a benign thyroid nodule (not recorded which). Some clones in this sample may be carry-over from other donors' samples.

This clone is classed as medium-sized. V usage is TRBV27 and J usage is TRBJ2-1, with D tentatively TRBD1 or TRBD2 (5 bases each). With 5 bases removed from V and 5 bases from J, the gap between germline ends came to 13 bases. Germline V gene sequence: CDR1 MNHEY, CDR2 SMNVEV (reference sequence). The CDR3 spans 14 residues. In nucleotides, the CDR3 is TGTGCCAGCAGTGTCGGGACCACCAACAATGAGCAGTTCTTC. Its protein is CASSVGTTNNEQFF.

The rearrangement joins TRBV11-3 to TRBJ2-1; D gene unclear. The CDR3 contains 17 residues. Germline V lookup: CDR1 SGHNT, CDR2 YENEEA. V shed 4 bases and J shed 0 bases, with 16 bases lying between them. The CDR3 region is CASSSYLLPSSYNEQFF. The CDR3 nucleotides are TGTGCCAGCAGCTCCTACCTACTACCGAGCTCCTACAATGAGCAGTTCTTC.

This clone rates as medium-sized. The CDR3 loop is CASSSGDSYTDTQYF. The CDR3 DNA is TGTGCCAGCAGTTCAGGGGACAGCTACACAGATACGCAGTATTTT. The chain has TRBV6-1 and TRBJ2-3, with TRBD1 identical over 7 bases. The V gene end was trimmed by 5 bases and the J gene end by 2 bases; junction bases not matched to a gene: 7. Germline V gene data show CDR1 as MNHNS and CDR2 as SASEGT. The CDR3 runs 15 residues.

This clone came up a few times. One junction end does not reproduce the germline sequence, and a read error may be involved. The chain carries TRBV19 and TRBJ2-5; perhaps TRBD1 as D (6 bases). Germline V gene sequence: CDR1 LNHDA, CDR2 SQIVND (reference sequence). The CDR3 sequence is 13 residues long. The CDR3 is CSSSQLTGETQYF. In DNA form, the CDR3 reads TGTTCCAGCAGCCAATTAACAGGGGAGACCCAGTACTTC.

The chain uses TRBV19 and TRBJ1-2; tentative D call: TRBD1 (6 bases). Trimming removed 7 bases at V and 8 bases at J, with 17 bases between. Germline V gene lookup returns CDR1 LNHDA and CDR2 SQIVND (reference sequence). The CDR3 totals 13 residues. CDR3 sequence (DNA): TGTGCCAGTAAACGAAAGGGGGGCAAAGGCTACACCTTC. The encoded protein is CASKRKGGKGYTF. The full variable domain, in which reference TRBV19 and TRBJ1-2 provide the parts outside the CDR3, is DGGITQSPKYLFRKEGQNVTLSCEQNLNHDAMYWYRQDPGQGLRLIYYSQIVNDFQKGDIAEGYSVSREKKESFPLTVTSAQKNPTAFYLCASKRKGGKGYTFGSGTRLTVV.